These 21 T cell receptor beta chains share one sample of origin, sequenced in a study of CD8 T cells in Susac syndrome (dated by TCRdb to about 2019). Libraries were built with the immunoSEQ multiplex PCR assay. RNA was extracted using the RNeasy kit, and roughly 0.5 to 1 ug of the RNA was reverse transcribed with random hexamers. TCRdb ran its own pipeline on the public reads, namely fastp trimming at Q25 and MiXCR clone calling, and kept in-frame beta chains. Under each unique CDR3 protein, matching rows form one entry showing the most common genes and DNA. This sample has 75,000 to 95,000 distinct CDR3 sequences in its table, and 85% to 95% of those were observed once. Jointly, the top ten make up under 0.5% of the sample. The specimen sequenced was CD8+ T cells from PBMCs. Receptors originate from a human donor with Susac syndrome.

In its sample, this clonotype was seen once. This CDR3 reads CSGLWETQYF. CDR3 DNA sequence: TGCAGCGGTCTTTGGGAGACCCAGTACTTC. The chain carries TRBV29-1 and TRBJ2-5; D ambiguous. V gave up 7 bases and J gave up 5 bases, with 8 bases separating them. This CDR3 region has 10 residues. CDR1 and CDR2 from the germline V gene are SQVTM and ANQGSEA.

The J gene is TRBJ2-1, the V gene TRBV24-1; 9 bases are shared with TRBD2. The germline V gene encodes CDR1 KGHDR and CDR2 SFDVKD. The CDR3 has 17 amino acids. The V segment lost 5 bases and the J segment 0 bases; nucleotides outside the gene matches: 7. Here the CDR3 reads CATSARTSASSYNEQFF. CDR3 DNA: TGTGCCACCAGTGCGAGGACTAGCGCGAGCTCCTACAATGAGCAGTTCTTC.

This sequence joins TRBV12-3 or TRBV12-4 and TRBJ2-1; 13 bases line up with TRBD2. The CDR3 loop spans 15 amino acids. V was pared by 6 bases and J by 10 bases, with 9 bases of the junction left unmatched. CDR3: CASSTRLAGGWEQFF. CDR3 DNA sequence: TGTGCCAGCAGCACCAGACTAGCGGGAGGTTGGGAGCAGTTCTTC.

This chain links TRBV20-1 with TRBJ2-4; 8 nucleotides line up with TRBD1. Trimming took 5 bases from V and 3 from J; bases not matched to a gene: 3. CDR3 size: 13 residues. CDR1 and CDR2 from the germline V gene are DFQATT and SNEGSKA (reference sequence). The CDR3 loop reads CSADGQGKNIQYF. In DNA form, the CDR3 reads TGCAGTGCTGACGGACAGGGCAAAAACATTCAGTACTTC.

CDR3 DNA: TGTGCCAGCAGTTTTTCCCTGACCTACGAGCAGTACTTC. Translating it yields CASSFSLTYEQYF. The chain carries TRBV12-3 or TRBV12-4 and TRBJ2-7; unclear D gene. Trimming removed 3 bases at V and 2 bases at J, with 8 bases between. The CDR3 is 13 amino acids.

The CDR3 protein is CASSLAIYEQYF. CDR3 nucleotide sequence: TGTGCCAGCAGCTTAGCGATCTACGAGCAGTACTTC. The V gene is TRBV7-8, the J gene TRBJ2-7, with D uncertain. The germline V and J ends were trimmed by 0 bases and 3 bases, with 3 bases remaining between them. Looked up from germline, CDR1 is SGHVS and CDR2 is FQNEAQ. This CDR3 comprises 12 residues.

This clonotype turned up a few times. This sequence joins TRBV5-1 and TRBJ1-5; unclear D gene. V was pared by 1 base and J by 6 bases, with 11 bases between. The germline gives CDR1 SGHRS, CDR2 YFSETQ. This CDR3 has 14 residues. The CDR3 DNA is TGCGCCAGCAGCTTGCTTGGGGTGGTTCAGCCCCAGCATTTT. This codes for CASSLLGVVQPQHF.

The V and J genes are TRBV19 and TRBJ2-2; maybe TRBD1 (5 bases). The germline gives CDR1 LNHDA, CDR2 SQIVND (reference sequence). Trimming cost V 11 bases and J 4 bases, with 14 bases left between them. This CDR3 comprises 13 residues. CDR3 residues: CALSQGATGELFF. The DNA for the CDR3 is TGTGCCCTCTCGCAAGGGGCCACCGGGGAGCTGTTTTTT. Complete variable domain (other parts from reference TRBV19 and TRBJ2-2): DGGITQSPKYLFRKEGQNVTLSCEQNLNHDAMYWYRQDPGQGLRLIYYSQIVNDFQKGDIAEGYSVSREKKESFPLTVTSAQKNPTAFYLCALSQGATGELFFGEGSRLTVL.

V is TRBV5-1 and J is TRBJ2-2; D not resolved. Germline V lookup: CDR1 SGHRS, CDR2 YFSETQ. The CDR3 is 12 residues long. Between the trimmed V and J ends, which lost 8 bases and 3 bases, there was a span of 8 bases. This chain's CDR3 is CASFSDTGELFF. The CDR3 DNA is TGCGCCAGTTTCAGTGACACCGGGGAGCTGTTTTTT. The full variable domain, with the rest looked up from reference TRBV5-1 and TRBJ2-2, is KAGVTQTPRYLIKTRGQQVTLSCSPISGHRSVSWYQQTPGQGLQFLFEYFSETQRNKGNFPGRFSGRQFSNSRSEMNVSTLELGDSALYLCASFSDTGELFFGEGSRLTVL.

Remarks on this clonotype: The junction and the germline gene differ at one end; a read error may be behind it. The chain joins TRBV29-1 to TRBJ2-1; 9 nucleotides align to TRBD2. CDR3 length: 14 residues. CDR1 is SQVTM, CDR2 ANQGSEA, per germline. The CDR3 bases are TGCAGCGTGGAAGGACTAGCGCCAACCAGTGAGCAGTTCTTC. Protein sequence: CSVEGLAPTSEQFF.

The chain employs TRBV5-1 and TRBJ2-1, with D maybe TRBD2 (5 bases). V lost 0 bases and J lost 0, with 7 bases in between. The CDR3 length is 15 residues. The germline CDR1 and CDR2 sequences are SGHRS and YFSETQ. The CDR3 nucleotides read TGCGCCAGCAGCTTGGAGGGAGTCTCCTACAATGAGCAGTTCTTC. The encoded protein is CASSLEGVSYNEQFF.

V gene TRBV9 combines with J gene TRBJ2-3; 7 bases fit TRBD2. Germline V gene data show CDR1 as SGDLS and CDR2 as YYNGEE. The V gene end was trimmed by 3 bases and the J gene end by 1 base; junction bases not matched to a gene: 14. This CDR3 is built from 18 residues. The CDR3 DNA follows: TGTGCCAGCAGCGGAGCCGGGGGGACCCTTTCGGGCACAGATACGCAGTATTTT. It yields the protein CASSGAGGTLSGTDTQYF.

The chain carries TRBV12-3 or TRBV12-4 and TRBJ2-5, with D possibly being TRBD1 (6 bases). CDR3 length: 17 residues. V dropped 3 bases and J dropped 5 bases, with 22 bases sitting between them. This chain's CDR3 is CASSLPPGVDPMETQYF. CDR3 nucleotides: TGTGCCAGCAGTTTGCCCCCAGGGGTGGACCCCATGGAGACCCAGTACTTC.

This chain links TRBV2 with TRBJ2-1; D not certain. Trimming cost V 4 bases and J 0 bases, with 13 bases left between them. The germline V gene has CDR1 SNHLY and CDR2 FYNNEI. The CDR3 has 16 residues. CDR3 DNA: TGTGCCAGCAGTGGAGAAGGGCTACTCTCCTACAATGAGCAGTTCTTC. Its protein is CASSGEGLLSYNEQFF. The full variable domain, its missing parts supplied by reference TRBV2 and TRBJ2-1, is EPEVTQTPSHQVTQMGQEVILRCVPISNHLYFYWYRQILGQKVEFLVSFYNNEISEKSEIFDDQFSVERPDGSNFTLKIRSTKLEDSAMYFCASSGEGLLSYNEQFFGPGTRLTVL.

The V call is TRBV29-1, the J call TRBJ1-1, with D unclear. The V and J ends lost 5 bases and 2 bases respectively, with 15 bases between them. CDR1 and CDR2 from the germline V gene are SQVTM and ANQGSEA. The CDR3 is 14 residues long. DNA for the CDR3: TGCAGCGTTCGTAACTTAGGAGGAAACACTGAAGCTTTCTTT. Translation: CSVRNLGGNTEAFF.

DNA for the CDR3: TGTGCCACCCGACACATAACTAGCGGGAGTGCCAAAAACATTCAGTACTTC. Encoded protein: CATRHITSGSAKNIQYF. The chain carries TRBV2 and TRBJ2-4; TRBD2 matches at 11 bases. There are 17 residues in the CDR3. Germline V gene sequence: CDR1 SNHLY, CDR2 FYNNEI. V trimming: 10 bases; J trimming: 1 base; junction bases outside the gene matches: 12.

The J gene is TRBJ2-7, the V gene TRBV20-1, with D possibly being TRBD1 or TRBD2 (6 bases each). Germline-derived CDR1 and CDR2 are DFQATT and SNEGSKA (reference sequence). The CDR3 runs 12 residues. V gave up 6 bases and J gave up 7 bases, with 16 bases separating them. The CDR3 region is CSARWGAGEQYF. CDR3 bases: TGCAGTGCCCGTTGGGGGGCGGGTGAGCAGTACTTC.

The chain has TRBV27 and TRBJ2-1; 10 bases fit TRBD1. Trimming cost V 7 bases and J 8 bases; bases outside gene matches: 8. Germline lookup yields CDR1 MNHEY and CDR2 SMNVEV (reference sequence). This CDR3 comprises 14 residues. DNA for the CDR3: TGTGCCAGCACCCGCGGACAGGGGGATGATGAGCAGTTCTTC. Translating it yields CASTRGQGDDEQFF.

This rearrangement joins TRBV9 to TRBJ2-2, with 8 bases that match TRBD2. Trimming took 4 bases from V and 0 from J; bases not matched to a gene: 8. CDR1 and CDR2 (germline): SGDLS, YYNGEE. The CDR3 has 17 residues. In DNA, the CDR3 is TGTGCCAGCAGCATCACTATAGCGGGAACGAACACCGGGGAGCTGTTTTTT. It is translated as CASSITIAGTNTGELFF.

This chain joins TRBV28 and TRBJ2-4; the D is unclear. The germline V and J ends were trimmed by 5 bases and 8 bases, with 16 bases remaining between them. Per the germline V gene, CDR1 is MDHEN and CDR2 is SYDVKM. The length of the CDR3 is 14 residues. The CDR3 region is CASSNGPRRDIQYF. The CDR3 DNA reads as TGTGCCAGCAGTAACGGGCCCCGTCGGGACATTCAGTACTTC.

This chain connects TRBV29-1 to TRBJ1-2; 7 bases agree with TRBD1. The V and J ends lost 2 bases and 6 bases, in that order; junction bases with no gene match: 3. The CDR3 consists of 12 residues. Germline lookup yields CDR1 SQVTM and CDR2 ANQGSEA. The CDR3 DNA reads TGCAGCGTTGAAAGGGGGCAGGATGGCTACACCTTC. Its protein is CSVERGQDGYTF.